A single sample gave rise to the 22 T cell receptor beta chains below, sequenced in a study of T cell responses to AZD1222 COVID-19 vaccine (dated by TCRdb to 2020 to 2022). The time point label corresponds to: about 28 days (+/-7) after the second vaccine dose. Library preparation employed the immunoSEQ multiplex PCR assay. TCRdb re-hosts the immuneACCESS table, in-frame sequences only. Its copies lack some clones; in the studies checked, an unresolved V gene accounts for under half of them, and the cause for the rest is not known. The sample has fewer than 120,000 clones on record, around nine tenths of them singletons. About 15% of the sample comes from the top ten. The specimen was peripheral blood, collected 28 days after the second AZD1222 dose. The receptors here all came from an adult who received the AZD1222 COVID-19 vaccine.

CDR3 nucleotides: TGCAGCGTTGCTTACGGGGGGGATCAGCCCCAGCATTTT. Its translation is CSVAYGGDQPQHF. The chain joins TRBV29-1 to TRBJ1-5; weak D call: TRBD1 (5 bases). Germline lookup yields CDR1 SQVTM and CDR2 ANQGSEA. This CDR3 comprises 13 residues. Trimming stripped 4 bases from V and 5 bases from J, with 12 bases between. The full variable domain, rest sourced from reference TRBV29-1 and TRBJ1-5, is SAVISQKPSRDICQRGTSLTIQCQVDSQVTMMFWYRQQPGQSLTLIATANQGSEATYESGFVIDKFPISRPNLTFSTLTVSNMSPEDSSIYLCSVAYGGDQPQHFGDGTRLSIL.

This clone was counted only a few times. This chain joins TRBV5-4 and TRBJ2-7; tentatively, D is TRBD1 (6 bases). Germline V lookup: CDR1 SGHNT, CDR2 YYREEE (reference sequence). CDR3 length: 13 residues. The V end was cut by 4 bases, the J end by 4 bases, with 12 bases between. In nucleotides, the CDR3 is TGTGCCAGCAGCACCGCACAGGGTTACGAGCAGTACTTC. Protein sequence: CASSTAQGYEQYF.

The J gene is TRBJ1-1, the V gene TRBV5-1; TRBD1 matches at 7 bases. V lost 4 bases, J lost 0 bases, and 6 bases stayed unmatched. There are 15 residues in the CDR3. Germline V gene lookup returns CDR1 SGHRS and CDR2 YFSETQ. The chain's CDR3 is CASSASTGMNTEAFF. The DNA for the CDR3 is TGCGCCAGCAGCGCCTCGACAGGGATGAACACTGAAGCTTTCTTT.

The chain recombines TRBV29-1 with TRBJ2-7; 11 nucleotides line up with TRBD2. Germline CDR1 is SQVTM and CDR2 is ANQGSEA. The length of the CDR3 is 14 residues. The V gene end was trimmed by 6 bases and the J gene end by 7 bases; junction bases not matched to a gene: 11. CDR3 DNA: TGCAGCGTAGGGACTAGCGGCGGATCTCTGGAGCAGTACTTC. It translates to CSVGTSGGSLEQYF.

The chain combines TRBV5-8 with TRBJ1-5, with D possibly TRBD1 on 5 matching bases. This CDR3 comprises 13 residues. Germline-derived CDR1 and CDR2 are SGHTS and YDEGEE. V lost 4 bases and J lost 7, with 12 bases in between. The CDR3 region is CASSRQRGQPQHF. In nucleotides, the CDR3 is TGTGCCAGCAGCCGACAACGGGGCCAGCCCCAGCATTTT.

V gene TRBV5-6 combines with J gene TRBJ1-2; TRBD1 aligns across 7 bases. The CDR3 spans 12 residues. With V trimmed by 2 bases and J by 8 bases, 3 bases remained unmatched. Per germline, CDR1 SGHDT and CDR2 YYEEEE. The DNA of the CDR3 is TGTGCCAGCAGCTTCCGGGACAGAGGCTACACCTTC. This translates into CASSFRDRGYTF.

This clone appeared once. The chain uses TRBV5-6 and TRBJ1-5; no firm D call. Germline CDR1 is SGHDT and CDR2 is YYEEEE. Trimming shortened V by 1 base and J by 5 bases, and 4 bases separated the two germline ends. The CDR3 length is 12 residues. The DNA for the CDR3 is TGTGCCAGCAGCTTGTGGGATCAGCCCCAGCATTTT. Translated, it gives CASSLWDQPQHF.

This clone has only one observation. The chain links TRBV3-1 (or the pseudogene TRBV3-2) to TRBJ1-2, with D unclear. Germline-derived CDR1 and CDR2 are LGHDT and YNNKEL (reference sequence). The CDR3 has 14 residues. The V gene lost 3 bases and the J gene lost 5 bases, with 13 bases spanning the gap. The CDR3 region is CASSQAGNPYGYTF. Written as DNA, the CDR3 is TGTGCCAGCAGCCAGGCCGGGAACCCTTATGGCTACACCTTC.

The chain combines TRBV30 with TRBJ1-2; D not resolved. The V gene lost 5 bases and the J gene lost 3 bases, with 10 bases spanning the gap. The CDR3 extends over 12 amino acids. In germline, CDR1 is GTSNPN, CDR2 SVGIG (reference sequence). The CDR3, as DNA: TGTGCCTGGGAGGACGGCTACTATGGCTACACCTTC. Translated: CAWEDGYYGYTF.

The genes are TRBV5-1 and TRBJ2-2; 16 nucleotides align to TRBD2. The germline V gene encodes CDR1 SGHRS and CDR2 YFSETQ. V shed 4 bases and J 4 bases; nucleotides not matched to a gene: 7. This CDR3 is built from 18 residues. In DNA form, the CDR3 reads TGCGCCAGCAGCCCGGGACTAGCGGGAGGGACGGCCACCGGGGAGCTGTTTTTT. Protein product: CASSPGLAGGTATGELFF.

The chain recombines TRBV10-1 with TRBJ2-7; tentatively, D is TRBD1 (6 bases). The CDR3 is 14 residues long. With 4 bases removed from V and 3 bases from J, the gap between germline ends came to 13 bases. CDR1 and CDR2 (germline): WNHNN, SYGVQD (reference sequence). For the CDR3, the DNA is TGCGCCAGCAGTGGAACCGGGACAAACTACGAGCAGTACTTC. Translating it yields CASSGTGTNYEQYF.

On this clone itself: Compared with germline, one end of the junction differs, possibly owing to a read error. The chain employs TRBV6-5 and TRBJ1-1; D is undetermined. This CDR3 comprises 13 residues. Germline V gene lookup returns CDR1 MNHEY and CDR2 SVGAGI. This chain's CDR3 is CASSYSRNSEAFF. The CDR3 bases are TGTGCCAGCAGTTACTCGAGGAACTCTGAAGCTTTCTTT.

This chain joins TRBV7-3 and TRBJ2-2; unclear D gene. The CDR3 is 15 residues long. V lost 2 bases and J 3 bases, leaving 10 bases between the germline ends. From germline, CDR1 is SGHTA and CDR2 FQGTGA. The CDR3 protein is CASSLEPSHTGELFF. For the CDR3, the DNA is TGTGCCAGCAGCTTAGAGCCAAGCCACACCGGGGAGCTGTTTTTT.

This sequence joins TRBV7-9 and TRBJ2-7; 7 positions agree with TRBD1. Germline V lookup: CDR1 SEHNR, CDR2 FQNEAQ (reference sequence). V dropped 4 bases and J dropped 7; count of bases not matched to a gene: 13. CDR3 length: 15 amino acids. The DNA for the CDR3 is TGTGCCAGCAGCTCACCAACATACAGGGGCGGAGAGCAGTACTTC. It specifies CASSSPTYRGGEQYF.

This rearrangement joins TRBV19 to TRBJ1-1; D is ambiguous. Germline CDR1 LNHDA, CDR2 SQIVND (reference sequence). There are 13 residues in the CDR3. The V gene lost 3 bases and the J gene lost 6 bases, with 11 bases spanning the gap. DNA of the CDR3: TGTGCCAGTAGTATTGGTGTGGGGTCTGAAGCTTTCTTT. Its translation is CASSIGVGSEAFF.

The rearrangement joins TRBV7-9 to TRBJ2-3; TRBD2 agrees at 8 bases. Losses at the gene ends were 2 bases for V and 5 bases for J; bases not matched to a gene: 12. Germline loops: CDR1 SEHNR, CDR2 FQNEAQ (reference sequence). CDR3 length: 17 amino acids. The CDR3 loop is CASSLWGTRMGQDTQYF. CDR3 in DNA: TGTGCCAGCAGCTTATGGGGGACTAGGATGGGCCAAGATACGCAGTATTTT. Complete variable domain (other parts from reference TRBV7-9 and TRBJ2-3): DTGVSQNPRHKITKRGQNVTFRCDPISEHNRLYWYRQTLGQGPEFLTYFQNEAQLEKSRLLSDRFSAERPKGSFSTLEIQRTEQGDSAMYLCASSLWGTRMGQDTQYFGPGTRLTVL.

The CDR3 sequence: CASRGQGAVFGYTF. Here the CDR3 DNA reads TGTGCCAGCAGGGGACAGGGGGCTGTGTTTGGCTACACCTTC. V gene TRBV6-6 combines with J gene TRBJ1-2; TRBD1 matches at 12 bases. V was clipped by 6 bases and J by 7 bases; unmatched bases: 6. Germline CDR1 MNHNY, CDR2 SVGAGI (reference sequence). The CDR3 loop spans 14 amino acids.

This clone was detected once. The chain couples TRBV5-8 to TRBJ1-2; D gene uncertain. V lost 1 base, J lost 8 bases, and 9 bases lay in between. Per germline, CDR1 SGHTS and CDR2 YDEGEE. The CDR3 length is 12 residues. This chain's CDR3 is CASSLQEDGYTF. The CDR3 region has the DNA TGTGCCAGCAGCTTGCAGGAGGACGGCTACACCTTC.

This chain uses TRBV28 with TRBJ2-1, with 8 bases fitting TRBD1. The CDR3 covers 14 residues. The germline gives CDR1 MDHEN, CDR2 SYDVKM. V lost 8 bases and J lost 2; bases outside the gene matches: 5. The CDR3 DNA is TGTGCCAGCGGCCTACAGGGGGCCTACAATGAGCAGTTCTTC. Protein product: CASGLQGAYNEQFF.

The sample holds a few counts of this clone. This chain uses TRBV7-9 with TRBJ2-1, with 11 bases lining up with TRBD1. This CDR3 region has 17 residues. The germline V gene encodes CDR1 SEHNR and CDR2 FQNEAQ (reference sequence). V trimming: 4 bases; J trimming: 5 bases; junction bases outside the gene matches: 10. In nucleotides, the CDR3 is TGTGCCAGCAGCTCTACCTTCGGGACAGGGGGGGACAATGAGCAGTTCTTC. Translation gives CASSSTFGTGGDNEQFF.

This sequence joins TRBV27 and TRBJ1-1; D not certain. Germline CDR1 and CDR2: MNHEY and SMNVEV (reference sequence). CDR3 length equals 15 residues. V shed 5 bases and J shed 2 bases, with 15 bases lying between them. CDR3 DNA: TGTGCCAGCAGTACCCCGGGGATGCTTAACACTGAAGCTTTCTTT. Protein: CASSTPGMLNTEAFF.

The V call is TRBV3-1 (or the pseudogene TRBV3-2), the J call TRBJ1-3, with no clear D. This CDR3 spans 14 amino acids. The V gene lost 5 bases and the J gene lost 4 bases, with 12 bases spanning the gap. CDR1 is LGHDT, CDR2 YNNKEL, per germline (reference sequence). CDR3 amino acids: CASSTPLLGNTIYF. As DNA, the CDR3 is TGTGCCAGCAGCACCCCGCTGTTGGGAAACACCATATATTTT.